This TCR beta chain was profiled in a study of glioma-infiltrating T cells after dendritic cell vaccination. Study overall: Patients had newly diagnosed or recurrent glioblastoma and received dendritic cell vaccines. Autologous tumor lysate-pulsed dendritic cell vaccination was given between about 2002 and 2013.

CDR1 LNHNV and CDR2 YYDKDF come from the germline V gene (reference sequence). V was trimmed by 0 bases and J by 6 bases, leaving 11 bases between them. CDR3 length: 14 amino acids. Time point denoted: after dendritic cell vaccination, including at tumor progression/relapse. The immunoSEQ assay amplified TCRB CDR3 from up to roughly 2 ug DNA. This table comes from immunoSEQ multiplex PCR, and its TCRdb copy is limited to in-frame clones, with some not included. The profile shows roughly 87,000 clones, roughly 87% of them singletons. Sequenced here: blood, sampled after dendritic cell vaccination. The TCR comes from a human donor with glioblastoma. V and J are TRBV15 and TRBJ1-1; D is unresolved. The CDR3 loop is CATSRDPRSAEAFF. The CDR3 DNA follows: TGTGCCACCAGCAGAGATCCGAGGAGCGCTGAAGCTTTCTTT. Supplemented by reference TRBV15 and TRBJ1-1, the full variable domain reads DAMVIQNPRYQVTQFGKPVTLSCSQTLNHNVMYWYQQKSSQAPKLLFHYYDKDFNNEADTPDNFQSRRPNTSFCFLDIRSPGLGDTAMYLCATSRDPRSAEAFFGQGTRLTVV.